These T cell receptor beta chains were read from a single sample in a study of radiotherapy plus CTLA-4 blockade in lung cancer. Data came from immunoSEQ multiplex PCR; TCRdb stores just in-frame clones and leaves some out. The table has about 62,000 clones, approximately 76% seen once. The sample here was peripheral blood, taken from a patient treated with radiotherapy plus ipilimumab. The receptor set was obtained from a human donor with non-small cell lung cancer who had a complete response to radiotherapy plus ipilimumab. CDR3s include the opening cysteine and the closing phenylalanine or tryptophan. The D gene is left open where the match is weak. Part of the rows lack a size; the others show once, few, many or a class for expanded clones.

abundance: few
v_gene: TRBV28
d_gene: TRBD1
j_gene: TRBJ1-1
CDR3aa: CATGGTGNTEAFF
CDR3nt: TGTGCCACTGGTGGGACAGGGAACACTGAAGCTTTCTTT

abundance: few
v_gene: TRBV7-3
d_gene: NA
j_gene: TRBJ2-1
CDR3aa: CASSLTGADPQFF
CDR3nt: TGTGCCAGCAGCTTAACTGGGGCCGATCCGCAGTTCTTC

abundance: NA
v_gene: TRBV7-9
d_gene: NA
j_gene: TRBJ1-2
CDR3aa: CASITSYLGGGYTF
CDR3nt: TGTGCCAGCATCACCAGTTACCTGGGGGGTGGCTACACCTTC

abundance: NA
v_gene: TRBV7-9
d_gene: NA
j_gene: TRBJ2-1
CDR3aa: CASSLYGSGNSGEQFF
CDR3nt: TGTGCCAGCAGCTTATACGGGAGTGGCAATTCGGGTGAGCAGTTCTTC

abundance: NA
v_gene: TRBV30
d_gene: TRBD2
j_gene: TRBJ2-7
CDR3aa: CAWSPSLAGGAYEQYF
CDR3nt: TGTGCCTGGAGTCCGTCGCTAGCGGGAGGCGCCTACGAGCAGTACTTC

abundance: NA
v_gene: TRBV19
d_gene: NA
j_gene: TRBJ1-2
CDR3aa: CASSIVVQGNYGYTF
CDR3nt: TGTGCCAGTAGTATAGTAGTGCAGGGGAACTATGGCTACACCTTC

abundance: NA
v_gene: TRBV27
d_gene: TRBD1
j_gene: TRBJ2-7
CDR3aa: CASSGKRRDRVTYEQYF
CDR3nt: TGTGCCAGCAGTGGAAAGCGCCGGGACAGGGTGACCTACGAGCAGTACTTC

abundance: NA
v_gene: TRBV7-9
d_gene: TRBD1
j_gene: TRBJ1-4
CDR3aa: CASSLNRGRSEKLFF
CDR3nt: TGTGCCAGCAGCTTGAACAGGGGTAGGAGTGAAAAACTGTTTTTT

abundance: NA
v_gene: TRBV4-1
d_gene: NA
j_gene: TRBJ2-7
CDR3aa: CASSQETRAGAEQYF
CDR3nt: TGCGCCAGCAGCCAAGAAACAAGGGCAGGGGCCGAGCAGTACTTC

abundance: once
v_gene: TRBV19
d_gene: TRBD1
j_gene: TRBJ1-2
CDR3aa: CASSRGQGAYGYTF
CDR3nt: TGTGCCAGTAGTCGCGGGCAGGGGGCATATGGCTACACCTTC

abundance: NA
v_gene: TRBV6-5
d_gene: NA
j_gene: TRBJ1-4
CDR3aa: CASRTFRRDEKLFF
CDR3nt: TGTGCCAGCCGTACATTCAGGCGGGATGAAAAACTGTTTTTT

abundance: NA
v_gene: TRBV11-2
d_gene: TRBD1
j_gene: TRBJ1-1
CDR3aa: CASSKPGQRGETEAFF
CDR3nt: TGTGCCAGCAGCAAGCCGGGACAGAGGGGAGAAACTGAAGCTTTCTTT

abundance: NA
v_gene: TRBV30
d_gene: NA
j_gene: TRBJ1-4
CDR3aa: CAWSVLRAANEKLFF
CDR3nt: TGTGCCTGGAGTGTACTGAGGGCGGCTAATGAAAAACTGTTTTTT

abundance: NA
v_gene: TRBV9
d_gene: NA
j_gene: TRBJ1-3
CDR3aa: CASSVNRFDTIYF
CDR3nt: TGTGCCAGCAGCGTGAACAGGTTTGACACCATATATTTT

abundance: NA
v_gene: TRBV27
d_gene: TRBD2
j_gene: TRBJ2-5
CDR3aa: CASSPRGLAGVETQYF
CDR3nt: TGTGCCAGCAGTCCTCGCGGACTAGCGGGAGTTGAGACCCAGTACTTC

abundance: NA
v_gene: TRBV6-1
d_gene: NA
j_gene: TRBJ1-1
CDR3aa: CASRGAVTEAFF
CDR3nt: TGTGCCAGCAGGGGGGCAGTCACTGAAGCTTTCTTT

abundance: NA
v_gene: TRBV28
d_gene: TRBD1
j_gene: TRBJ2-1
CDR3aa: CASTVYGTAYNEQFF
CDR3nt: TGTGCCAGCACCGTTTACGGGACAGCCTACAATGAGCAGTTCTTC

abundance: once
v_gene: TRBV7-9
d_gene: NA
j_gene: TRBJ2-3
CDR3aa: CASSFGNGGTDTQYF
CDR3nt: TGTGCCAGCAGCTTCGGGAACGGGGGCACAGATACGCAGTATTTT

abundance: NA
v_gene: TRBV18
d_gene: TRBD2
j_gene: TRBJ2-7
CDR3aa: CASSPFSLLAARTTSSYEQYF
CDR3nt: TGTGCCAGCTCACCATTCTCTCTACTAGCGGCGAGGACTACAAGCTCCTACGAGCAGTACTTC

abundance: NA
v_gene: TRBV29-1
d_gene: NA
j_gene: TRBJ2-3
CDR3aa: CSVTQGPSTDTQYF
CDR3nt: TGCAGCGTAACCCAGGGGCCTAGCACAGATACGCAGTATTTT

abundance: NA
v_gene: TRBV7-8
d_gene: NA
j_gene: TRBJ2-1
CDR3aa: CASSSRTETYNEQFF
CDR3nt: TGTGCCAGCAGCTCCCGAACAGAGACCTACAATGAGCAGTTCTTC

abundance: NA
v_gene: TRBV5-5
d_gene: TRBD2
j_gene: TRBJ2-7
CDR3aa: CASSLFAGGSYEQYF
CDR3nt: TGTGCCAGCAGCTTGTTCGCGGGGGGCTCCTACGAGCAGTACTTC

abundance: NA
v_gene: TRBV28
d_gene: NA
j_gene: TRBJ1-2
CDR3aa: CASTLGSGDYGYTF
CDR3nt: TGTGCCAGCACTTTGGGGTCAGGGGATTATGGCTACACCTTC

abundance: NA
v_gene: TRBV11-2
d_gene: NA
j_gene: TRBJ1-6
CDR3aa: CASSLQGQYNSPLHF
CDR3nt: TGTGCCAGCAGCTTACAAGGACAATATAATTCACCCCTCCACTTT

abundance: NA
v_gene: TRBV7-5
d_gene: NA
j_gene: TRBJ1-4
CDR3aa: CARSLETGTTNEKLFF
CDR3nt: TGTGCCAGAAGCTTAGAAACAGGGACAACTAATGAAAAACTGTTTTTT

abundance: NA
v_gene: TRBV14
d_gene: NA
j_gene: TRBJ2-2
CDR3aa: CASSQDGPTGELFF
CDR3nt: TGTGCCAGCAGCCAAGATGGGCCCACCGGGGAGCTGTTTTTT

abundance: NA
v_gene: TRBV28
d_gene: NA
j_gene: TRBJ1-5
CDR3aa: CASSFRGIVRAVPQHF
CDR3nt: TGTGCCAGCAGTTTTCGGGGGATTGTAAGAGCAGTGCCCCAGCATTTT

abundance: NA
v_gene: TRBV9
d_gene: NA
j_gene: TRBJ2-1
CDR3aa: CASSVDDSGPFGDEQFF
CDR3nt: TGTGCCAGCAGCGTAGACGATAGCGGCCCTTTCGGCGATGAGCAGTTCTTC

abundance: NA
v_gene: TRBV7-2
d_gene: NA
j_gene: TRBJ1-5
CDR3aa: CASSPYRADQPQHF
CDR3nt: TGTGCCAGCAGCCCCTACAGGGCGGATCAGCCCCAGCATTTT

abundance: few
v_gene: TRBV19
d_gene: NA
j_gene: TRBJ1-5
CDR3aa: CASSTGTISNQPQHF
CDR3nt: TGTGCCAGTAGTACCGGGACAATAAGCAATCAGCCCCAGCATTTT

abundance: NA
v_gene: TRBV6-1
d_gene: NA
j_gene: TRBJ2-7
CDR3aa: CASSEGYVWGDEQYF
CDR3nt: TGTGCCAGCAGTGAAGGGTATGTTTGGGGGGACGAGCAGTACTTC

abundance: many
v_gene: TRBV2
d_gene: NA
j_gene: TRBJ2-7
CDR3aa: CASAPLGHLYEQYF
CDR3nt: TGTGCCAGCGCGCCCCTGGGACACCTCTACGAGCAGTACTTC

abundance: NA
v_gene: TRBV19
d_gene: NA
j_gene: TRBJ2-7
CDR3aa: CASSIASASSSYEQYF
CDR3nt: TGTGCCAGTAGTATAGCGAGCGCGTCCTCATCCTACGAGCAGTACTTC

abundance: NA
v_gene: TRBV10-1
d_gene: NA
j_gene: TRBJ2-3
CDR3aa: CASSEGFYTDTQYF
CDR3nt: TGCGCCAGCAGTGAGGGCTTTTACACAGATACGCAGTATTTT

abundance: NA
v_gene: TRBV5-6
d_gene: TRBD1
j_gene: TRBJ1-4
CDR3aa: CASSLGPTGVREKLFF
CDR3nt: TGTGCCAGCAGCTTGGGTCCGACAGGGGTTAGAGAAAAACTGTTTTTT

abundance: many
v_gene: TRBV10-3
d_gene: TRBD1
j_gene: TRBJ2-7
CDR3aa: CAIRTGSAHEQYF
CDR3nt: TGTGCCATAAGGACAGGTTCGGCCCACGAGCAGTACTTC

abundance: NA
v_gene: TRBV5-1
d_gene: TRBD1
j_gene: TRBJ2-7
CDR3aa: CASSLIPETGDEQYF
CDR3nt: TGCGCCAGCAGCTTGATTCCCGAGACAGGGGACGAGCAGTACTTC

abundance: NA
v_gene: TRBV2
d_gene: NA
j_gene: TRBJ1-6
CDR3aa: CASSVAENSPLHF
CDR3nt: TGTGCCAGCAGTGTGGCAGAAAATTCACCCCTCCACTTT

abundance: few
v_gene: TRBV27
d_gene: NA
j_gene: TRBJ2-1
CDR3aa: CASSPQGRYNEQFF
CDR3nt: TGTGCCAGCAGTCCCCAGGGCCGGTACAATGAGCAGTTCTTC

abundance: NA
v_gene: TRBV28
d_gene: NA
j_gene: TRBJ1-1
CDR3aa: CASIGQMNTEAFF
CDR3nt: TGTGCCAGCATCGGACAAATGAACACTGAAGCTTTCTTT

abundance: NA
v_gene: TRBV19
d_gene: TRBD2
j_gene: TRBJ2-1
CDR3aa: CASSIDGGGLYNEQFF
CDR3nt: TGTGCCAGTAGTATAGACGGGGGGGGACTCTACAATGAGCAGTTCTTC

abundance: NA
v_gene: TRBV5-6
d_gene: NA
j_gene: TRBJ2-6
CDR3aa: CASRISGANVLTF
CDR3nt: TGTGCCAGCAGAATATCCGGGGCCAACGTCCTGACTTTC

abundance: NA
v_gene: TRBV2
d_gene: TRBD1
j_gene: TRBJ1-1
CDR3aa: CASSEIEGAPEAFF
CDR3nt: TGTGCCAGCAGTGAAATTGAGGGGGCCCCTGAAGCTTTCTTT

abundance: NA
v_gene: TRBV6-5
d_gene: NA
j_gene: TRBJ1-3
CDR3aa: CASSYSRGNTIYF
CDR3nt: TGTGCCAGCAGTTACTCCCGTGGAAACACCATATATTTT

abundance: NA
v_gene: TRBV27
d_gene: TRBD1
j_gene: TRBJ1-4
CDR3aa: CASSLGTGAHEKLFF
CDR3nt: TGTGCCAGCAGTTTAGGGACAGGGGCGCATGAAAAACTGTTTTTT

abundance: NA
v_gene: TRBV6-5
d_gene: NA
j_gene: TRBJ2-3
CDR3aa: CASSRTGVSTDTQYF
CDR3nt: TGTGCCAGCAGTAGGACGGGAGTTAGCACAGATACGCAGTATTTT